This section outlines one TCR beta chain sequence together with its context. The clone's antigen remains unknown. No base quality values were provided; no much bigger clone lies one nucleotide off. This sample is drawn from a study of blood T cell repertoires in COVID-19 (dated by TCRdb to 2018 to 2020). For the study in its entirety: Samples covering the acute and convalescent phases of COVID-19 were provided by collaborators in the United States, Italy and Spain. Where available, HLA class I and class II types were obtained from metadata supplied by the sample provider rather than from assay-based typing. The repertoires were made available in a free public database intended to serve as a resource for research on the immune response to SARS-CoV-2. Samples were obtained from the ongoing ImmuneRACE study (first 160 participants) and from 1,254 subjects provided by 6 global collaborators. Deeply sampled blood TCRbeta repertoires from subjects exposed to, actively infected with, or recovered from COVID-19 were included in the dataset. Nearly every sample came with metadata listing a de-identified subject ID, COVID-19 status, age in years and sex. The prospective study material was composed of cDNA or gDNA derived from T cells, B-cell-depleted T cells, or PBMCs.

CDR1 is given as SGHTA and CDR2 as FQGNSA, both from the germline V gene. V is reduced by 1 base and J by 8 bases, leaving a spacing of 8 bases between them. From the cysteine up to the phenylalanine, the CDR3 has a length of 12 residues. Left in the record is the CDR3 DNA by itself, 36 bases read in frame from the first base. TCRbeta CDR3 regions were amplified from genomic DNA by means of the immunoSEQ Assay, a bias-controlled multiplex PCR. The study's processing was this. The number of nucleated cells in each sample was estimated from the amplification of reference gene primers within the assay. Sequence reads were collapsed and filtered to measure the absolute abundance of every unique TCRbeta CDR3 rearrangement. For each sample, productive Simpson clonality was calculated as the square root of Simpson's diversity index over productive rearrangements. TCRdb took over this immuneACCESS table, retaining in-frame rearrangements with V and J assigned. Such tables are incomplete; in checked studies, under half of the missing clones stem from an unresolved V gene, and the remainder is unexplained. Clone size and V and J calls were adopted from that table, with D and trimming inferred from the DNA. The sample data list about 110,000 clones, and roughly 84% of these were observed just once. The ten largest clones take up around 8% of the sample.

Whole blood was collected in K2EDTA tubes by collaborating institutions according to the institutions' own protocols. For TCRbeta analysis, collaborators shipped samples in one of three forms: frozen whole blood, isolated PBMCs, or DNA extracted from either of those sample types. Overall results and qualifications from the work: Clinical and demographic metadata were provided uncurated, with the amount varying by source and participant.

The rearranged chain carries TRBV7-2 and TRBJ1-2; no D gene call is confident. The sequence came from a woman between 40 and 55 years old with acute or convalescent COVID-19. The sequenced material came from peripheral blood. The DNA is TGTGCCAGCAGCTTAGACGGGTTGGGCTACACCTTC. It codes for CASSLDGLGYTF.